This TCR beta chain was identified during a study of T-cell reconstitution after alpha-beta-depleted transplantation in children. For this clonotype: The junction does not match germline at one end; this may be a read error.

Preparation of the TCRbeta library was carried out with unique molecular identifiers. TCRdb itself ran the PCR reads through MiXCR, one entry per CDR3 protein. This sample has 200,000 to 250,000 distinct CDR3 sequences, with under 13% found just once. This CDR3 comprises 17 residues. The germline V gene encodes CDR1 SGHVS and CDR2 FQNEAQ. This clonotype was sampled from a child under three years old with acute myeloid leukemia, due to receive a stem cell transplant. Material: PBMCs, obtained before TCRalphabeta/CD19-depleted stem cell transplant. The chain carries TRBV7-8 and TRBJ2-3; 9 positions match TRBD1. The CDR3 nucleotides are TGTGCCAGCAGCTTAGCGAGGACAGGGGCGAGCACAGATACGCACTATTTT. It translates to CASSLARTGASTDTHYF.